The entry below gives a single T cell receptor (beta chain) sequence along with its context. The antigen is unknown. The data derive from a study of T cells in Graves' hyperthyroidism and ophthalmopathy. Study-wide findings and caveats: Expanded thyroid clonotypes (above 0.001) were mostly also found in blood. Separating ophthalmopathy from stable hyperthyroidism was achieved by a 13 V-J model.

Trimming stripped 2 bases from V and 6 bases from J, with 11 bases between. This CDR3 is built from 13 residues. Germline V gene data show CDR1 as SGHDT and CDR2 as YYEEEE. Amplification of TCR beta CDR3 regions was performed using RNA transcripts as template. Carried out on the TCR CDR3, a first-round RT-PCR used the HTBI primer set. TCRdb recomputed calls from the multiplex PCR reads with MiXCR, one row per CDR3 protein. The table lists 350,000 to 500,000 distinct CDR3 sequences, roughly 13% of them singletons. Exclusion of patients followed from uncontrolled infection, other autoimmune disease, pregnancy or lactation.

The chain joins TRBV5-6 to TRBJ1-1, with TRBD1 as a possible D gene (5 bases). This TCR derives from a woman in her late teens or twenties with Graves' hyperthyroidism. Material for sequencing was blood. CDR3: CASSFGRAPEAFF. CDR3 sequence (DNA): TGTGCCAGCAGCTTTGGCAGGGCCCCTGAAGCTTTCTTT.